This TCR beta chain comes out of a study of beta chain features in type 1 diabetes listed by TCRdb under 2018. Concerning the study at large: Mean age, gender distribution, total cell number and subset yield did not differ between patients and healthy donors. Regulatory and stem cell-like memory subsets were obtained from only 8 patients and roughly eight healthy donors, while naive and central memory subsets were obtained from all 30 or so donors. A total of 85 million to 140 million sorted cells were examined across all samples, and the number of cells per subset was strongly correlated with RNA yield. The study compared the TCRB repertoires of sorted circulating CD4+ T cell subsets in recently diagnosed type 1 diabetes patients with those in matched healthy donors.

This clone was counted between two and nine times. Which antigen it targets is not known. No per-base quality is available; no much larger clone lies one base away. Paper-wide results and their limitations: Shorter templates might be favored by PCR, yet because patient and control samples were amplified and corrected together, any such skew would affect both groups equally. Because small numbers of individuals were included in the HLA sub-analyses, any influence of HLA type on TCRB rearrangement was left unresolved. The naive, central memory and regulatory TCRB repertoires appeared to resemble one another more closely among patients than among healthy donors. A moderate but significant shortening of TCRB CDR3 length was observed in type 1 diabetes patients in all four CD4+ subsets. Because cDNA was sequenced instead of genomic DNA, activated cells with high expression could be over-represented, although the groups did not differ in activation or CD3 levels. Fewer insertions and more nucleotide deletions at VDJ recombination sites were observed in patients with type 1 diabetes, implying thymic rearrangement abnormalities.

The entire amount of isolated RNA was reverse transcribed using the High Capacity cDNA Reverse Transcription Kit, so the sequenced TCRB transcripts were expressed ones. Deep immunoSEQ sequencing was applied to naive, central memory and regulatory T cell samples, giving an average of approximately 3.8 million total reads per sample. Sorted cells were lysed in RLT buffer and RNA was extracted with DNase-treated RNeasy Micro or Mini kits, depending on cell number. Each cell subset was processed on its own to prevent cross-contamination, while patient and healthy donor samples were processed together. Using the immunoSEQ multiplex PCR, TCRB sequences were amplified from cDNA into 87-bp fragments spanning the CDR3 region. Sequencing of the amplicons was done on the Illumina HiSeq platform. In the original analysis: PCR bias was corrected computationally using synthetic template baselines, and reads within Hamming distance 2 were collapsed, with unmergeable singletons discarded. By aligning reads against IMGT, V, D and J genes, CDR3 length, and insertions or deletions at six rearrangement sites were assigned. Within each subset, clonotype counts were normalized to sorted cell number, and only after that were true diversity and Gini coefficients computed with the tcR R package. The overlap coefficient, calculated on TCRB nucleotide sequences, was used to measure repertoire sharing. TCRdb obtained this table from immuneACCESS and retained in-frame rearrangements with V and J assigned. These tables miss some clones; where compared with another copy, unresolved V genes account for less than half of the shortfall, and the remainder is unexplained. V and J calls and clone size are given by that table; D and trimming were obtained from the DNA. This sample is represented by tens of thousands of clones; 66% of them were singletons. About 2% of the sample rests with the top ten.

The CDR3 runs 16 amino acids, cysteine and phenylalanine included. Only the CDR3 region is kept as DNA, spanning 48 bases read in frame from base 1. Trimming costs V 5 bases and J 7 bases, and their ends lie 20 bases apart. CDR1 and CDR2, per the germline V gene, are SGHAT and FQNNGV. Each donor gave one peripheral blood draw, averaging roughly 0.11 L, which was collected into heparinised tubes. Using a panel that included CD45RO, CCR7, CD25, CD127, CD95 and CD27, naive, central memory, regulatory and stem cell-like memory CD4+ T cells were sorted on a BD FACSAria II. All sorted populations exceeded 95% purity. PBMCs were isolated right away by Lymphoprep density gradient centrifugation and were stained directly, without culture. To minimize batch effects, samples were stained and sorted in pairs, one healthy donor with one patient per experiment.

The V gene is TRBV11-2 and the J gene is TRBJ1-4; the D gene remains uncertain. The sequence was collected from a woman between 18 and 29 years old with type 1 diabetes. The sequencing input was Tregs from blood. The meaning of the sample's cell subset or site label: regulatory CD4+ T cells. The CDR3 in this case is CASSVRTGGSGEKLFF. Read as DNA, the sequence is TGTGCCAGCAGCGTCCGGACGGGAGGGAGCGGTGAAAAACTGTTTTTT.